This TCR beta chain came from a study of human T cells and chemical hapten exposure. Overall study context: From small differences in pooled library volume came most of the variation in per-sample TCR yields. Whole-study results and caveats: With regard to DPC sensitization, TCRs above 1 in 1000 frequency did not change.

Per the study methods: A per-sample median of around 100,000 TCRs was observed, with a range of roughly 20,000 to 750,000. TCRdb re-analysed the 5' RACE reads in MiXCR, keeping a single row per CDR3 protein. The V and J calls were not made by the authors but by TCRdb's processing. This table holds about 81,000 distinct CDR3 sequences, approximately 8% found once. Total RNA came from unfractionated whole blood. CDR1 is SGDLS and CDR2 is YYNGEE in the germline V gene. After removal of 3 bases from V and 4 bases from J, the junction contained 8 bases not matched to a gene. The length of the CDR3 is 15 residues. This clonotype was found many times. No antigen is known for it.

The genes are TRBV9 and TRBJ2-3; 7 bases map to TRBD1. This clonotype was sampled from a male donor in good health. CDR3 DNA: TGTGCCAGCAGCGGGGCCGGGACAGAATCAGATACGCAGTATTTT. Residues: CASSGAGTESDTQYF.